The 7 T cell receptor beta chains below come from one sample, sequenced in a study of PD-1 blockade in classical Hodgkin lymphoma. Produced via immunoSEQ multiplex PCR; TCRdb's table is partial and in-frame only. The sample yields approximately 100,000 clones, roughly 92% seen once. Relapses following autologous stem cell transplantation were seen in all patients, with brentuximab vedotin exposure varying. Specimen: peripheral blood mononuclear cells (PBMCs), collected at baseline. These receptors all come from a human donor with classical Hodgkin lymphoma.

V is TRBV11-2 and J is TRBJ1-3; 7 positions agree with TRBD1. The germline V gene has CDR1 SGHAT and CDR2 FQNNGV. The CDR3 covers 17 residues. The V and J ends lost 5 bases and 0 bases, in that order; junction bases with no gene match: 10. The DNA for the CDR3 is TGTGCCAGCAGCCGACTCCAGGGACAGACCTCTGGAAACACCATATATTTT. This sequence encodes CASSRLQGQTSGNTIYF.

The chain recombines TRBV11-2 with TRBJ1-1; D remains ambiguous. Trimming cost V 2 bases and J 7 bases, with 5 bases left between them. CDR3 length equals 11 residues. Germline values: CDR1 SGHAT, CDR2 FQNNGV. DNA for the CDR3: TGTGCCAGCAGCTTACCAGGTGAAGCTTTCTTT. It specifies CASSLPGEAFF.

This clone was counted between two and nine times. The chain has TRBV28 and TRBJ1-1; 9 bases are shared with TRBD1. CDR1 and CDR2 from the germline V gene are MDHEN and SYDVKM. The CDR3 covers 14 residues. V shed 6 bases and J 11 bases; nucleotides not matched to a gene: 13. CDR3 sequence: CASSPSGTGFEAFF. CDR3 DNA sequence: TGTGCCAGCAGCCCGTCCGGGACAGGGTTTGAGGCTTTCTTT.

Here the CDR3 DNA reads TGTGCCAGTAGTGGGCGACAGGTTAGCAATCAGCCCCAGCATTTT. Translation: CASSGRQVSNQPQHF. The chain combines TRBV19 with TRBJ1-5; tentative D call: TRBD1 (6 bases). The CDR3 extends over 15 amino acids. Trimming pared 5 bases from V and 0 bases from J, leaving 11 bases between. Germline-derived CDR1 and CDR2 are LNHDA and SQIVND (reference sequence). Drawing the rest from reference TRBV19 and TRBJ1-5, the complete variable domain is DGGITQSPKYLFRKEGQNVTLSCEQNLNHDAMYWYRQDPGQGLRLIYYSQIVNDFQKGDIAEGYSVSREKKESFPLTVTSAQKNPTAFYLCASSGRQVSNQPQHFGDGTRLSIL.

Only one count was recorded for this clone. The chain links TRBV11-2 to TRBJ2-1, with D possibly being TRBD1 (7 bases). The CDR3 covers 16 residues. Germline values: CDR1 SGHAT, CDR2 FQNNGV. V was trimmed by 2 bases and J by 9 bases, leaving 20 bases between them. The CDR3 nucleotides read TGTGCCAGCAGCTTACAGGGGGGATCCCCCGCGGGTGAGCAGTTCTTC. Translating it yields CASSLQGGSPAGEQFF.

V is TRBV7-2 and J is TRBJ1-2; D is undetermined. Between the trimmed V and J ends, which lost 7 bases and 6 bases, there was a span of 15 bases. CDR3 size: 13 residues. Germline V gives CDR1 SGHTA, CDR2 FQGNSA. CDR3: CASTSFGFDGYTF. The CDR3 DNA follows: TGTGCCAGCACCTCCTTCGGATTCGATGGCTACACCTTC.

This clone was seen more than once but under ten times. The gene calls are TRBV29-1 and TRBJ1-4; D not certain. The V gene's germline CDR1 is SQVTM and CDR2 ANQGSEA. The ends were cut back, 6 bases at V and 0 bases at J, with 2 bases in the middle. The CDR3 runs 11 residues. CDR3 amino acids: CSVTTNEKLFF. In DNA, the CDR3 is TGCAGCGTCACAACTAATGAAAAACTGTTTTTT.